This T cell receptor (beta chain) was documented in a study of T cells in Graves' hyperthyroidism and ophthalmopathy. The CDR3 has 13 residues. Germline-derived CDR1 and CDR2 are LGHDT and YNNKEL (reference sequence). The V and J ends lost 1 base and 7 bases respectively, with 8 bases between them. RNA transcripts provided the source from which TCR beta CDR3 regions were amplified. Initially, a first-round RT-PCR of the TCR CDR3 employed the HTBI primer set. TCRdb passed the multiplex PCR reads through MiXCR, listing each CDR3 protein once. The repertoire holds some 600,000 distinct CDR3 sequences, with over 11% as singletons. The sample holds many counts of this clonotype.

The V gene is TRBV3-1, the J gene TRBJ2-4; D is undetermined. This TCR was sampled from a woman in her 30s with Graves' hyperthyroidism that later progressed to Graves' ophthalmopathy. The sequenced sample consisted of blood. The chain's CDR3 is CASSQANRNIQYF. Written as DNA, the CDR3 is TGTGCCAGCAGCCAAGCGAATAGGAACATTCAGTACTTC. Supplemented by reference TRBV3-1 and TRBJ2-4, the full variable domain reads DTAVSQTPKYLVTQMGNDKSIKCEQNLGHDTMYWYKQDSKKFLKIMFSYNNKELIINETVPNRFSPKSPDKAHLNLHINSLELGDSAVYFCASSQANRNIQYFGAGTRLSVL.